The 28 T cell receptor beta chains given below trace back to one sample, sequenced in a study of T cells after yellow fever vaccination. TCRdb processed the 5' RACE reads anew with MiXCR; each CDR3 protein has one entry. The sample holds roughly 520,000 distinct CDR3 sequences, 20% to 25% seen once. The sequenced sample was PBMCs, obtained roughly 20 days after the first yellow fever vaccination. The receptors derive from a man between 18 and 29 years old who received the YFV17D yellow fever vaccine.

The chain combines TRBV6-5 with TRBJ2-5; D is undetermined. Per germline, CDR1 MNHEY and CDR2 SVGAGI. The CDR3 runs 11 residues. With 11 bases removed from V and 7 bases from J, the gap between germline ends came to 14 bases. CDR3 sequence reads: CAAEVLGTQYF. The CDR3 region has the DNA TGTGCCGCAGAGGTCCTCGGGACCCAGTACTTC.

V and J are TRBV12-3 or TRBV12-4 and TRBJ2-5; either TRBD1 or TRBD2 may supply D (6 bases each). Trimming cost V 11 bases and J 5 bases, with 21 bases left between them. CDR3 length: 14 residues. The CDR3: CACLVWGAGETQYF. CDR3 nucleotide sequence: TGTGCCTGCCTCGTGTGGGGGGCTGGGGAGACCCAGTACTTC.

The sample holds a few counts of this clonotype. The gene calls are TRBV5-1 and TRBJ2-5, with unresolved D. V gave up 4 bases and J gave up 1 base, with 11 bases separating them. There are 14 residues in the CDR3. CDR1 and CDR2 from the germline V gene are SGHRS and YFSETQ. CDR3 loop: CASSVLEPQETQYF. CDR3 DNA: TGCGCCAGCAGCGTTCTCGAACCCCAAGAGACCCAGTACTTC.

This clonotype was counted ten times or more. This chain links TRBV29-1 with TRBJ1-1; weak D call: TRBD1 (5 bases). V shed 3 bases and J shed 4 bases, with 12 bases lying between them. The germline V gene has CDR1 SQVTM and CDR2 ANQGSEA. This CDR3 contains 13 residues. Here the CDR3 reads CSVELGRGTEAFF. The CDR3, as DNA: TGCAGCGTTGAGTTGGGGCGAGGCACTGAAGCTTTCTTT.

This chain joins TRBV3-1 and TRBJ2-3; possibly TRBD1 or TRBD2 for D (5 bases each). The germline V and J ends were trimmed by 0 bases and 4 bases, with 14 bases remaining between them. The length of the CDR3 is 16 residues. Germline CDR1 and CDR2: LGHDT and YNNKEL (reference sequence). The CDR3 DNA follows: TGTGCCAGCAGCCAAGATTGGGGGTTATACGCAGATACGCAGTATTTT. Translation gives CASSQDWGLYADTQYF.

This clonotype was picked up a small number of times. CDR3: CSALTGSSNQPQHF. CDR3 nucleotides: TGCAGTGCGCTTACAGGGTCTAGCAATCAGCCCCAGCATTTT. The chain is built from TRBV20-1 and TRBJ1-5; D is possibly TRBD1 (6 bases). V was shortened by 6 bases and J by 0 bases, with 12 bases between the two germline ends. The CDR3 has 14 amino acids. Germline values: CDR1 DFQATT, CDR2 SNEGSKA (reference sequence).

This clonotype has more than one count but fewer than ten. The genes are TRBV20-1 and TRBJ2-3; D is ambiguous. This CDR3 spans 14 amino acids. Trimming pared 3 bases from V and 0 bases from J, leaving 10 bases between. Per the germline V gene, CDR1 is DFQATT and CDR2 is SNEGSKA (reference sequence). The CDR3 sequence is CSARRSTSTDTQYF. CDR3 bases: TGCAGTGCTAGGCGCTCGACTAGCACAGATACGCAGTATTTT.

The gene calls are TRBV7-9 and TRBJ1-2, with D possibly being TRBD1 (5 bases). V gave up 4 bases and J gave up 7 bases, with 16 bases separating them. The CDR3 consists of 14 residues. In germline, CDR1 is SEHNR, CDR2 FQNEAQ (reference sequence). The CDR3 DNA reads TGTGCCAGCAGCTCGGGGACCCTAGGATTTGGCTACACCTTC. Amino acids: CASSSGTLGFGYTF.

The table lists this clonotype with a few counts. The J gene is TRBJ2-5, the V gene TRBV18; D unresolved. Between the trimmed V and J ends, which lost 3 bases and 0 bases, there was a span of 8 bases. The germline V gene has CDR1 KGHSH and CDR2 LQKENI. There are 14 residues in the CDR3. The CDR3 protein is CASSPQTYQETQYF. CDR3 DNA: TGTGCCAGCTCACCTCAGACTTACCAAGAGACCCAGTACTTC.

This clonotype was observed a few times. The DNA for the CDR3 is TGTGCCGGCACCACGGAAGGAAACACCATATATTTT. The encoded protein is CAGTTEGNTIYF. The chain combines TRBV7-9 with TRBJ1-3; D is unresolved. CDR1 is SEHNR and CDR2 is FQNEAQ in the germline V gene (reference sequence). The CDR3 covers 12 residues. Trimming removed 11 bases from V and 4 bases from J, with 12 bases in between. Combining the CDR3 with reference TRBV7-9 and TRBJ1-3 gives the whole variable domain DTGVSQNPRHKITKRGQNVTFRCDPISEHNRLYWYRQTLGQGPEFLTYFQNEAQLEKSRLLSDRFSAERPKGSFSTLEIQRTEQGDSAMYLCAGTTEGNTIYFGEGSWLTVV.

This clonotype was observed a handful of times. The chain couples TRBV7-9 to TRBJ2-5, with 7 bases lining up with TRBD2. Per the germline V gene, CDR1 is SEHNR and CDR2 is FQNEAQ (reference sequence). Unmatched junction bases numbered 6, after V lost 5 bases and J lost 3 bases. CDR3 size: 14 residues. The CDR3 DNA is TGTGCCAGCAGCGTGCCGGGACTAAAAGAGACCCAGTACTTC. Protein: CASSVPGLKETQYF.

This clonotype appeared a few times. The chain uses TRBV4-2 and TRBJ2-1, with TRBD2 identical over 8 bases. The CDR3 runs 16 residues. Trimming removed 4 bases from V and 4 bases from J; junction bases left unmatched: 9. Germline values: CDR1 LGHNA, CDR2 YNFKEQ. The CDR3 loop is CASSPRPAGGYNEQFF. Here the CDR3 DNA reads TGTGCCAGCAGCCCGCGGCCGGCGGGGGGATACAATGAGCAGTTCTTC.

This clonotype came up many times. This chain links TRBV24-1 with TRBJ1-6; D may be TRBD1 (6 bases). The germline gives CDR1 KGHDR, CDR2 SFDVKD. The V and J ends lost 2 bases and 8 bases respectively, with 15 bases between them. The CDR3 covers 16 residues. The CDR3 sequence is CATSDSSTGLDSPLHF. In DNA, the CDR3 is TGTGCCACCAGTGATTCGTCGACAGGATTAGATTCACCCCTCCACTTT.

The V gene is TRBV4-3, the J gene TRBJ1-2; D might be TRBD1 (5 bases). Germline V CDR1 and CDR2: LGHNA, YSLEER. The CDR3 is 14 residues long. V lost 0 bases, J lost 5 bases, and 10 bases lay in between. CDR3 DNA: TGCGCCAGCAGCCAAGAATGGGGCGTGTATGGCTACACCTTC. Translated: CASSQEWGVYGYTF.

In this sample, this clonotype turned up a few times. The chain links TRBV5-1 to TRBJ2-3, with unresolved D. The CDR3 is 12 residues long. Trimming stripped 2 bases from V and 10 bases from J, with 11 bases between. Germline V gene sequence: CDR1 SGHRS, CDR2 YFSETQ. The CDR3 reads CASSFRLPPQYF. The CDR3 region has the DNA TGCGCCAGCAGCTTCCGACTTCCCCCGCAGTATTTT.

In its sample, this clonotype was seen many times. This rearrangement joins TRBV10-2 to TRBJ2-7, with D possibly matching TRBD1 (6 bases). CDR3 length: 14 residues. V shed 4 bases and J shed 3 bases, with 13 bases lying between them. Germline CDR1 reads WSHSY; CDR2 reads SAAADI. This CDR3 is CASSGTGLDYEQYF. CDR3 bases: TGCGCCAGCAGTGGTACAGGGTTAGACTACGAGCAGTACTTC.

Here the CDR3 reads CASSPNYNLKDSPLHF. In DNA, the CDR3 is TGTGCCAGCAGCCCGAATTACAACTTAAAGGATTCACCCCTCCACTTT. This chain links TRBV7-8 with TRBJ1-6; D not certain. Trimming removed 5 bases at V and 8 bases at J, with 19 bases between. This CDR3 region has 16 residues. Germline loops: CDR1 SGHVS, CDR2 FQNEAQ. Complete variable domain (other parts from reference TRBV7-8 and TRBJ1-6): GAGVSQSPRYKVAKRGQDVALRCDPISGHVSLFWYQQALGQGPEFLTYFQNEAQLDKSGLPSDRFFAERPEGSVSTLKIQRTQQEDSAVYLCASSPNYNLKDSPLHFGNGTRLTVT.

This clonotype has more than one count but fewer than ten. The V and J genes are TRBV7-8 and TRBJ2-7; 7 bases agree with TRBD1. The CDR3 is made up of 16 amino acids. From germline, CDR1 is SGHVS and CDR2 FQNEAQ. V dropped 5 bases and J dropped 2; count of bases not matched to a gene: 12. The CDR3 DNA reads TGTGCCAGCAGCCCGGGGAAGGGGGCAAGGACCTACGAGCAGTACGTC. This encodes CASSPGKGARTYEQYV.

This clonotype was seen a few times. V gene TRBV6-5 combines with J gene TRBJ1-2; a possible D gene is TRBD1 (6 bases). The CDR3 covers 14 residues. V was cut by 2 bases and J by 6 bases, with 13 bases left in between. Germline CDR1 MNHEY, CDR2 SVGAGI. For the CDR3, the DNA is TGTGCCAGCAGTTACCAGGGCCCAGGGGATGGCTACACCTTC. Protein product: CASSYQGPGDGYTF.

This clonotype showed up just a few times. The chain joins TRBV12-3 or TRBV12-4 to TRBJ2-1, with 11 positions matching TRBD2. The CDR3 runs to 16 residues. V shed 3 bases and J 0 bases; nucleotides not matched to a gene: 1. CDR3 DNA sequence: TGTGCCAGCAGTTTTACTAGCGGGGGCTCCTACAATGAGCAGTTCTTC. Protein: CASSFTSGGSYNEQFF.

This clonotype was found a few times. V is TRBV5-1 and J is TRBJ2-5, with no clear D. Trimming took off 2 bases at V and 3 bases at J, with 14 bases between the two ends. Germline CDR1 and CDR2: SGHRS and YFSETQ. The CDR3 sequence is 15 residues long. The CDR3 DNA follows: TGCGCCAGCAGCTTTACGACAAAACCTAAAGAGACCCAGTACTTC. It encodes CASSFTTKPKETQYF.

This clonotype was seen only a few times. The CDR3 DNA reads TGTGCCAGCAGGGCCTCTCTAGCGTCAGATACGCAGTATTTT. Protein sequence: CASRASLASDTQYF. This rearrangement joins TRBV7-2 to TRBJ2-3, with D maybe TRBD2 (6 bases). Germline CDR1 reads SGHTA; CDR2 reads FQGNSA. V was pared by 6 bases and J by 4 bases, with 14 bases between. There are 14 residues in the CDR3.

This clonotype has just a few counts. The gene calls are TRBV5-1 and TRBJ2-3; D uncertain. The germline gives CDR1 SGHRS, CDR2 YFSETQ. V was shortened by 1 base and J by 2 bases, with 11 bases between the two germline ends. The CDR3 has 15 residues. Here the CDR3 reads CASSLSRMITDTQYF. CDR3 DNA sequence: TGCGCCAGCAGCTTGAGCCGGATGATCACAGATACGCAGTATTTT.

The chain has TRBV5-1 and TRBJ2-6; D gene ambiguous. V was pared by 0 bases and J by 12 bases, with 7 bases between. The CDR3 is made up of 12 amino acids. Germline CDR1 is SGHRS and CDR2 is YFSETQ. CDR3: CASSLDYPVLTF. DNA of the CDR3: TGCGCCAGCAGCTTGGATTATCCCGTCCTGACTTTC.

The chain carries TRBV6-5 and TRBJ2-1, with D perhaps TRBD1 (6 bases). CDR3 length: 10 amino acids. Germline-derived CDR1 and CDR2 are MNHEY and SVGAGI. The germline V and J ends were trimmed by 10 bases and 10 bases, with 11 bases remaining between them. The CDR3 here is CATGQSEQFF. The CDR3 DNA reads TGTGCCACCGGACAGTCCGAGCAGTTCTTC.

The chain recombines TRBV7-2 with TRBJ2-7; 10 positions agree with TRBD2. The length of the CDR3 is 16 residues. The V gene's germline CDR1 is SGHTA and CDR2 FQGNSA. V trimming: 2 bases; J trimming: 4 bases; junction bases outside the gene matches: 8. Written as DNA, the CDR3 is TGTGCCAGCAGCTTAAGCGGGGGGGCGGGGCGTTACGAGCAGTACTTC. Amino acid sequence: CASSLSGGAGRYEQYF.

This clonotype came up a few times. The chain links TRBV28 to TRBJ2-7; D is perhaps TRBD1 (5 bases). Germline V gene sequence: CDR1 MDHEN, CDR2 SYDVKM. V was clipped by 5 bases and J by 4 bases, with 18 bases between them. This CDR3 contains 15 residues. CDR3 DNA sequence: TGTGCCAGCAGTGACACCTTAGGGGCCTTTTACGAGCAGTACGTC. The encoded protein is CASSDTLGAFYEQYV.

The rearrangement links TRBV20-1 to TRBJ2-2, with TRBD2 identical over 12 bases. The CDR3 sequence is 14 residues long. V trimming: 5 bases; J trimming: 7 bases; junction bases outside the gene matches: 5. Per germline, CDR1 DFQATT and CDR2 SNEGSKA (reference sequence). The CDR3 protein is CSAGLAGGSGELFF. In DNA, the CDR3 is TGCAGTGCTGGCCTAGCGGGGGGGAGCGGGGAGCTGTTTTTT.